A single sample gave rise to the 3 T cell receptor beta chains below, sequenced in a study of T-cell memory formation after mild COVID-19. One entry per CDR3 protein results from TCRdb running MiXCR on the 5' RACE reads. The data contain approximately 99,000 distinct CDR3 sequences, about a sixth of them seen just once; the ten biggest clones take up roughly 5.5%. The sample taken for sequencing was PBMCs or a T cell subset sorted from them (not recorded which). These receptors were collected from a man between 18 and 29 years old who had mild COVID-19 (a few samples of this study predate the infection). Cell type and time point are not known.

The rearrangement links TRBV20-1 to TRBJ2-3; weak D call: TRBD2 (7 bases). The length of the CDR3 is 12 residues. Germline values: CDR1 DFQATT, CDR2 SNEGSKA (reference sequence). The CDR3 reads CSIGRGGDTQYF. As DNA, the CDR3 is TGCAGCATTGGTAGGGGGGGGGATACGCAGTATTTT.

This clonotype was recorded many times. This rearrangement joins TRBV12-3 or TRBV12-4 to TRBJ2-3; possibly TRBD1 or TRBD2 for D (5 bases each). This CDR3 is 13 amino acids long. V lost 6 bases and J 5 bases, leaving 12 bases between the germline ends. The CDR3 protein is CASRRGRVDTQYF. The CDR3 bases are TGTGCCAGCAGACGGGGCCGGGTAGATACGCAGTATTTT.

The rearrangement joins TRBV20-1 to TRBJ2-5; D is unclear. The V and J ends lost 3 bases and 4 bases respectively, with 18 bases between them. There are 15 residues in the CDR3. Germline V gives CDR1 DFQATT, CDR2 SNEGSKA (reference sequence). The CDR3 DNA is TGCAGTGCTAGTGCGGCCGGTGGGGTAGGAGAGACCCAGTACTTC. As protein: CSASAAGGVGETQYF.